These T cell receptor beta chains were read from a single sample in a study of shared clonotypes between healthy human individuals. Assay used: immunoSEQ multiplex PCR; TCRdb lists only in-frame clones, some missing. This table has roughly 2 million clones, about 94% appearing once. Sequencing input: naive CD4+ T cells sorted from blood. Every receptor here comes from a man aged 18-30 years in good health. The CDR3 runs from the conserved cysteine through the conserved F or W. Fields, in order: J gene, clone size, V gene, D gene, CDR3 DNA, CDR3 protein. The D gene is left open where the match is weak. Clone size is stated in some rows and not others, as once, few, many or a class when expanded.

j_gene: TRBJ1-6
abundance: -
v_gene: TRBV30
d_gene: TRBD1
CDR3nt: TGTGCCTGGCTCCCGAGGGGACAGGGGGCGGGTTCACCCCTCCACTTT
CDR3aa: CAWLPRGQGAGSPLHF

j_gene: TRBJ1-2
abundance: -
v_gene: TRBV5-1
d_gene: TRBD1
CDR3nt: TGCGCCAGCAGCACCGACAGGGTTGGTGCCTATGGCTACACCTTC
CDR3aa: CASSTDRVGAYGYTF

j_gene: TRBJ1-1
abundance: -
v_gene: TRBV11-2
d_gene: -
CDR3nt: TGTGCCAGCAGCTTGTGGGGGGACACTGAAGCTTTCTTT
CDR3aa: CASSLWGDTEAFF

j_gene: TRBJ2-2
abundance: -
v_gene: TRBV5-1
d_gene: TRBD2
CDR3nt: TGCGCCAGCAGCTCCCGCGGGGGGGACACCGGGGAGCTGTTTTTT
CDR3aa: CASSSRGGDTGELFF

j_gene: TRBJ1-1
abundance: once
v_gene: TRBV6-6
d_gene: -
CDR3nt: TGTGCCAGCAACCCTTTTAGGGGGGCCCTTTCGGCTTTCTTT
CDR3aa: CASNPFRGALSAFF

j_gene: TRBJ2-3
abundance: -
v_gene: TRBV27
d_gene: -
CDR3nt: TGTGCCAGCAGGCCCCACTCCGGGTACGGCACAGATACGCAGTATTTT
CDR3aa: CASRPHSGYGTDTQYF

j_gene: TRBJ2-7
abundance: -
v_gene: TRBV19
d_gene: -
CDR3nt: TGTGCCAGTTCCCGGGACCGCGCCTACGAGCAGTACTTC
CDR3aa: CASSRDRAYEQYF

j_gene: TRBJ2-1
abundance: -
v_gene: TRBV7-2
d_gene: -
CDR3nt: TGTGCCAGCAGCTCCGCGGGGGCCGACAATGAGCAGTTCTTC
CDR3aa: CASSSAGADNEQFF

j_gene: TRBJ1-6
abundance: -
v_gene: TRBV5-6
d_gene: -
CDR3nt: TGTGCCAGCAGCTCTCGGGGGTATAATTCACCCCTCCACTTT
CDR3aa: CASSSRGYNSPLHF

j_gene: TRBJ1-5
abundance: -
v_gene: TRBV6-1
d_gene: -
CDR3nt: TGTGCCAGCAGGAGGACAGCAGAGCGCAATCAGCCCCAGCATTTT
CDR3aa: CASRRTAERNQPQHF

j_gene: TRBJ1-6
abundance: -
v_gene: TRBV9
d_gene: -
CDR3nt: TGTGCCAGCAAAGTACAGCCAGGCATTGATTCACCCCTCCACTTT
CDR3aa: CASKVQPGIDSPLHF

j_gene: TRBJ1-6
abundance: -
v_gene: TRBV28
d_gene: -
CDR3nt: TGTGCCAGCACCGTGGGGAGCTCCTATAATTCACCCCTCCACTTT
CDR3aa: CASTVGSSYNSPLHF

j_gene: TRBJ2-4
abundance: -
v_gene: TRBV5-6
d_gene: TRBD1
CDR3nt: TGTGCCAGCAGCCTGGGGACAGCAGCCAAAAACATTCAGTACTTC
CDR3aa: CASSLGTAAKNIQYF

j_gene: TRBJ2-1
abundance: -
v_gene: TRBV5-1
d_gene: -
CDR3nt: TGCGCCAGCAGCTTGGGTGGTGGCTCGGATGAGCAGTTCTTC
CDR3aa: CASSLGGGSDEQFF

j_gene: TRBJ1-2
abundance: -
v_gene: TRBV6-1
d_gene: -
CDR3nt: TGTGCCAGCATAGGGGGAAACTATGGCTACACCTTC
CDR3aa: CASIGGNYGYTF

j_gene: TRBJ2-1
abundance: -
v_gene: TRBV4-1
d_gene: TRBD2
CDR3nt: TGCGCCAGCAGCCAAGAATTTTCTAGCGGAGCCTACAATGAGCAGTTCTTC
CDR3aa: CASSQEFSSGAYNEQFF

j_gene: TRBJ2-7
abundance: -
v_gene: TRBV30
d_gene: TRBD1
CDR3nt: TGTGCCTGGAGGGCACAGGGGAGCTCCTACGAGCAGTACTTC
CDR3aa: CAWRAQGSSYEQYF

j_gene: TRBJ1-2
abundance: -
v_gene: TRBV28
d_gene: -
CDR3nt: TGTGCCAGCAGTTTAGAATCTTATTATGGCTACACCTTC
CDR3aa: CASSLESYYGYTF

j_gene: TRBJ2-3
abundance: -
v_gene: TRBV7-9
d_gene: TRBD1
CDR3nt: TGTGCCAGCAGCTCGGACAGGAAGAGCACAGATACGCAGTATTTT
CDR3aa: CASSSDRKSTDTQYF

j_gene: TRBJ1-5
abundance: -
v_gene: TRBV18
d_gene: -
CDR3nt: TGTGCCAGCTCACCAACAGGGAATAGCAATCAGCCCCAGCATTTT
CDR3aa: CASSPTGNSNQPQHF

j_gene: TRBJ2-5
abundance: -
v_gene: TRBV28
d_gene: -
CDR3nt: TGTGCCAGCAGCCCAAGGAGGGTAAAAGTATCCATGGAGACCCAGTACTTC
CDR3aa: CASSPRRVKVSMETQYF

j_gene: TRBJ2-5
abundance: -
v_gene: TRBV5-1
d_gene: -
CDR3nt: TGCGCCAGCAGCTTGGAGGGGCCCCTTGGAGAGACCCAGTACTTC
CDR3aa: CASSLEGPLGETQYF

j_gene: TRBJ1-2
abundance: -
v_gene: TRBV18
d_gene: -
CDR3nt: TGTGCCAGCTCACCACTTGACGACTATGGCTACACCTTC
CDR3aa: CASSPLDDYGYTF

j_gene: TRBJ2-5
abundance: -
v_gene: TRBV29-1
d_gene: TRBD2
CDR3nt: TGCAGCGTTGAAAATCAAGGGACTAGCGGATTTGGGCAGACCCAGTACTTC
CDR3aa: CSVENQGTSGFGQTQYF

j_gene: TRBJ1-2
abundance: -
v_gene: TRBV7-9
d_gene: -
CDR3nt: TGTGCCAGCAGCTTAACGATGGGTGGCTACACCTTC
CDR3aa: CASSLTMGGYTF

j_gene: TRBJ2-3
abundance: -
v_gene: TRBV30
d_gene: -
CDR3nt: TGTGCCTGGAGTGTGTTGGGACCGACAGATACGCAGTATTTT
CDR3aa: CAWSVLGPTDTQYF

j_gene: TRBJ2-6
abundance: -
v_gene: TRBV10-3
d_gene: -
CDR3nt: TGTGCCATCAGTGAGTCCAGTTTAGGGGCCAACGTCCTGACTTTC
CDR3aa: CAISESSLGANVLTF

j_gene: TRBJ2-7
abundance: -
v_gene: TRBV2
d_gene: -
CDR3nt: TGTGCCAGCAGTGGGTCATCTATCTCCTACGAGCAGTACTTC
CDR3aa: CASSGSSISYEQYF

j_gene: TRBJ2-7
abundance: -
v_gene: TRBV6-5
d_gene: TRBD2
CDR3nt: TGTGCCAGCCGTAGGGCGGGAGGAGACTACGAGCAGTACTTC
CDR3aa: CASRRAGGDYEQYF

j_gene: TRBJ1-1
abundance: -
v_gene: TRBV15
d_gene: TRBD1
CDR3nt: TGTGCCTCCAGGGGGCACGGGCAATCCCCTGAAGCTTTCTTT
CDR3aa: CASRGHGQSPEAFF

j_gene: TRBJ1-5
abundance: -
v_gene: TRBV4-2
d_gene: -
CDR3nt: TGTGCCAGCAGCCCCGACAGGAATCACAATCAGCCCCAGCATTTT
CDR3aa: CASSPDRNHNQPQHF

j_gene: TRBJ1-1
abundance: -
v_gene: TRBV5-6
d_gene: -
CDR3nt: TGTGCCAGCAGCTTGGCAGCAGGGGTAATTACTAGACCTGAAGCTTTCTTT
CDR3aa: CASSLAAGVITRPEAFF

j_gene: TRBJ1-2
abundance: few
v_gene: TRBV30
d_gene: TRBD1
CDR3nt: TGTGCCTGGAGTGTATGGGACAGGGGTAACTATGGCTACACCTTC
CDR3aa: CAWSVWDRGNYGYTF

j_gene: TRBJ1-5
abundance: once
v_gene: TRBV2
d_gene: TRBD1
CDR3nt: TGTGCCAGCAGTGTCGAGGGACAGATGGGTCAGCCCCAGCATTTT
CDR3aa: CASSVEGQMGQPQHF

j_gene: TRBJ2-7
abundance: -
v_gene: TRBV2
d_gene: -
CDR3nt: TGTGCCAGCAGTGGGTCGACAAACTCCTACGAGCAGTACTTC
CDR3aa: CASSGSTNSYEQYF

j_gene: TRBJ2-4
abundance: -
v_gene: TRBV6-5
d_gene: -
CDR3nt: TGTGCCAGCAGCCAGGGGAAAAACATTCAGTACTTC
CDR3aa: CASSQGKNIQYF

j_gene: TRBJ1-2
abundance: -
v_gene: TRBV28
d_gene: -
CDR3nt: TGTGCCAGCAGTTTATCGACAGATTCTAACTATGGCTACACCTTC
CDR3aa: CASSLSTDSNYGYTF

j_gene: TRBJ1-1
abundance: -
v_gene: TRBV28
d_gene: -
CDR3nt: TGTGCCAGCAGTACCCCCGGTGTCGGGAACACTGAAGCTTTCTTT
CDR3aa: CASSTPGVGNTEAFF

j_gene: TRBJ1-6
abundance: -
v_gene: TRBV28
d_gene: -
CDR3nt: TGTGCCAGCAGTTTAAACTCCAGAGGCTATAATTCACCCCTCCACTTT
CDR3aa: CASSLNSRGYNSPLHF

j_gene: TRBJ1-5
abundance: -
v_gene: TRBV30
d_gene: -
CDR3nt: TGTGCCTGGAGTGTACGGTCGGGCAATCAGCCCCAGCATTTT
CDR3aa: CAWSVRSGNQPQHF

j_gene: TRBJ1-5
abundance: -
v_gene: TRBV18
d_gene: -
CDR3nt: TGTGCCAGCTCACTAGGAGGGGGACATCAGCCCCAGCATTTT
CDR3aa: CASSLGGGHQPQHF

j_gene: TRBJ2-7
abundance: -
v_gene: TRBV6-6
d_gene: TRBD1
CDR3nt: TGTGCCAGCAGTTACGGGGACAGGCAGTACGAGCAGTACTTC
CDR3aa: CASSYGDRQYEQYF

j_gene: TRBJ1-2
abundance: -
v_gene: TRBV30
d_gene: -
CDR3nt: TGTGCCTGGAGTGTTCCATCCGGGACCTATGGCTACACCTTC
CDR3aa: CAWSVPSGTYGYTF

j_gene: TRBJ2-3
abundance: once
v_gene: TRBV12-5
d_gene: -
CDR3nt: TGTGCTAGTGATAGGGGACCGGGGTTCACAGATACGCAGTATTTT
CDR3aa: CASDRGPGFTDTQYF

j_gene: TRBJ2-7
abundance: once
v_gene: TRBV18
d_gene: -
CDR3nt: TGTGCCAGCTCACCATACAGGGCTAACGAGCAGTACTTC
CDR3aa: CASSPYRANEQYF

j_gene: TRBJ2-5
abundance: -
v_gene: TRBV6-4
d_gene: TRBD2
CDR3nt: TGTGCCAGCAGTTACGAAGGGACTACGCATCCCCAAGAGACCCAGTACTTC
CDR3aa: CASSYEGTTHPQETQYF

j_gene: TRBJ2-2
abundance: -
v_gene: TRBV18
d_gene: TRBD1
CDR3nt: TGTGCCAGCTCACCTCAACCGACAGGGGTCACCGGGGAGCTGTTTTTT
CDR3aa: CASSPQPTGVTGELFF

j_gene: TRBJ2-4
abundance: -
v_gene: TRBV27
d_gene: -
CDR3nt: TGTGCCAGCAGTCCCGGGACAACCAAAAACATTCAGTACTTC
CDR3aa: CASSPGTTKNIQYF

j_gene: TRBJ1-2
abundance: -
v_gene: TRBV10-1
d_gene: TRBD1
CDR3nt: TGCGCCAACAAACTACCCAACAGGGGGCGAATAAGACATGGCTACACCTTC
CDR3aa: CANKLPNRGRIRHGYTF